One and the same sample provided the 27 T cell receptor beta chains below, sequenced in a study of T-cell memory formation after mild COVID-19. One entry per CDR3 protein, called by TCRdb with MiXCR from the 5' RACE reads. The profile shows some 180,000 distinct CDR3 sequences, 10% to 15% of them singletons. Specimen: PBMCs or a T cell subset sorted from them (not recorded which). All receptors derive from a man younger than 30 who had mild COVID-19 (a few samples of this study predate the infection). Cell type and time point are not known.

This clonotype has only a few counts. The chain employs TRBV7-2 and TRBJ2-7; D is possibly TRBD1 or TRBD2 (5 bases each). V was shortened by 3 bases and J by 6 bases, with 12 bases between the two germline ends. Germline assignment: CDR1 SGHTA and CDR2 FQGNSA. The CDR3 sequence is 13 residues long. The CDR3 region is CASSFDRGREQYF. CDR3 nucleotide sequence: TGTGCCAGCAGCTTTGACCGGGGCCGCGAGCAGTACTTC.

The chain uses TRBV3-1 and TRBJ1-1; D is unclear. Germline loops: CDR1 LGHDT, CDR2 YNNKEL (reference sequence). V was cut by 5 bases and J by 9 bases, with 13 bases left in between. CDR3 size: 12 residues. CDR3 loop: CASSGDVTQAFF. The CDR3 region has the DNA TGTGCCAGCAGCGGAGACGTCACCCAAGCTTTCTTT. Using reference TRBV3-1 and TRBJ1-1 for the parts outside the CDR3, the full variable domain is DTAVSQTPKYLVTQMGNDKSIKCEQNLGHDTMYWYKQDSKKFLKIMFSYNNKELIINETVPNRFSPKSPDKAHLNLHINSLELGDSAVYFCASSGDVTQAFFGQGTRLTVV.

This clonotype was counted only a few times. The gene calls are TRBV5-1 and TRBJ2-3; D is tentatively TRBD1 or TRBD2 (6 bases each). The V gene's germline CDR1 is SGHRS and CDR2 YFSETQ. The CDR3 is made up of 16 amino acids. V lost 1 base and J 1 base, leaving 13 bases between the germline ends. CDR3 DNA: TGCGCCAGCAGCTTGTTGGTCGGGGGCCGCACAGATACGCAGTATTTT. As protein: CASSLLVGGRTDTQYF.

The chain uses TRBV11-2 and TRBJ2-2, with TRBD2 identical over 9 bases. Per the germline V gene, CDR1 is SGHAT and CDR2 is FQNNGV. J gave up 3 bases and V 5 bases, and 4 bases lay outside the gene matches. This CDR3 has 15 residues. This CDR3 is CASSASGDYTGELFF. The CDR3 DNA is TGTGCCAGCAGCGCTAGCGGGGACTACACCGGGGAGCTGTTTTTT.

The chain combines TRBV5-1 with TRBJ2-7; a weak D match, TRBD1 (5 bases). The CDR3 length is 14 residues. Germline V gene lookup returns CDR1 SGHRS and CDR2 YFSETQ. Trimming took 0 bases from V and 6 from J, leaving 13 bases between them. CDR3 DNA sequence: TGCGCCAGCAGCTTGGACAGGACCGTATCCGAGCAGTACTTC. The encoded protein is CASSLDRTVSEQYF.

This clonotype has more than one count but fewer than ten. This chain joins TRBV7-9 and TRBJ2-5; TRBD2 matches at 7 bases. The CDR3 totals 16 residues. Germline CDR1 and CDR2: SEHNR and FQNEAQ (reference sequence). The J segment lost 4 bases and the V segment lost 4 bases, leaving 12 bases of the junction unmatched. The CDR3 bases are TGTGCCAGCAGCTCGGCTGGGGGAGCGGGATTAGAGACCCAGTACTTC. It yields the protein CASSSAGGAGLETQYF.

This clonotype was seen only a few times. The chain recombines TRBV7-8 with TRBJ2-3; 13 bases are a match to TRBD2. Germline lookup yields CDR1 SGHVS and CDR2 FQNEAQ. The CDR3 loop spans 17 amino acids. V lost 1 base to trimming and J lost 8 bases; unmatched junction nucleotides: 9. This chain's CDR3 is CASSLVATSGGDGTQYF. Written as DNA, the CDR3 is TGTGCCAGCAGCTTAGTAGCCACTAGCGGGGGGGACGGTACGCAGTATTTT. The variable domain in full, with the rest retrieved from reference TRBV7-8 and TRBJ2-3, is GAGVSQSPRYKVAKRGQDVALRCDPISGHVSLFWYQQALGQGPEFLTYFQNEAQLDKSGLPSDRFFAERPEGSVSTLKIQRTQQEDSAVYLCASSLVATSGGDGTQYFGPGTRLTVL.

This clonotype was counted a few times. This chain links TRBV28 with TRBJ1-2, with 8 bases lining up with TRBD1. The CDR3 extends over 13 amino acids. The V and J ends lost 10 bases and 4 bases, in that order; junction bases with no gene match: 8. Per germline, CDR1 MDHEN and CDR2 SYDVKM. The CDR3 protein is CATTGQGFYGYTF. The CDR3 DNA follows: TGTGCCACCACCGGACAGGGCTTCTATGGCTACACCTTC.

The chain has TRBV7-9 and TRBJ1-6, with no clear D. Trimming removed 2 bases at V and 0 bases at J, with 11 bases between. CDR3 length: 17 amino acids. CDR1 and CDR2 (germline): SEHNR, FQNEAQ (reference sequence). The CDR3: CASSLRVESSYNSPLHF. In DNA, the CDR3 is TGTGCCAGCAGCTTACGAGTCGAAAGCTCCTATAATTCACCCCTCCACTTT.

This clonotype was counted a few times. The V call is TRBV5-1, the J call TRBJ2-7; 7 positions agree with TRBD2. Unmatched junction bases numbered 3, after V lost 0 bases and J lost 3 bases. The V gene's germline CDR1 is SGHRS and CDR2 YFSETQ. The CDR3 contains 14 residues. CDR3 sequence: CASSLALADYEQYF. CDR3 bases: TGCGCCAGCAGCTTGGCCCTAGCGGACTACGAGCAGTACTTC. The full variable domain, in which reference TRBV5-1 and TRBJ2-7 provide the parts outside the CDR3, is KAGVTQTPRYLIKTRGQQVTLSCSPISGHRSVSWYQQTPGQGLQFLFEYFSETQRNKGNFPGRFSGRQFSNSRSEMNVSTLELGDSALYLCASSLALADYEQYFGPGTRLTVT.

This clonotype has only a few counts. The genes are TRBV6-2 or TRBV6-3 and TRBJ1-4; the D is unclear. V was cut by 6 bases and J by 8 bases, with 22 bases left in between. CDR1 and CDR2 from the germline V gene are MNHEY and SVGEGT. The CDR3 extends over 16 amino acids. In DNA, the CDR3 is TGTGCCAGCAGGGCGCAAGCCTTATGGACCGTCGAAAAACTGTTTTTT. Translation gives CASRAQALWTVEKLFF.

The sample holds many counts of this clonotype. This chain uses TRBV20-1 with TRBJ2-7; the D gene is possibly TRBD2 (6 bases). This CDR3 region has 13 residues. Trimming pared 7 bases from V and 4 bases from J, leaving 17 bases between. Per germline, CDR1 DFQATT and CDR2 SNEGSKA (reference sequence). The CDR3 region has the DNA TGCAGTGTGAGAGGCGGGGATCTATACGAGCAGTACTTC. Protein: CSVRGGDLYEQYF.

This clonotype was seen a handful of times. This chain joins TRBV28 and TRBJ2-7, with 7 positions matching TRBD2. The V gene end was trimmed by 3 bases and the J gene end by 5 bases; junction bases not matched to a gene: 7. Germline V CDR1 and CDR2: MDHEN, SYDVKM. There are 14 residues in the CDR3. The CDR3 loop is CASSFRGEENEQYV. CDR3 coding DNA: TGTGCCAGCAGTTTCCGGGGGGAAGAGAACGAGCAGTACGTC.

This clonotype showed up many times. V is TRBV7-9 and J is TRBJ1-5, with TRBD1 matching 8 bases. V dropped 5 bases and J dropped 2; count of bases not matched to a gene: 2. This CDR3 spans 14 amino acids. Germline CDR1 reads SEHNR; CDR2 reads FQNEAQ (reference sequence). This CDR3 is CASSPGQGNQPQHF. CDR3 nucleotide sequence: TGTGCCAGCAGCCCGGGACAGGGCAATCAGCCCCAGCATTTT.

This clonotype appeared many times. The chain joins TRBV7-8 to TRBJ2-2; 9 nucleotides match TRBD2. The CDR3 has 15 residues. J lost 6 bases, V lost 7 bases, and 9 bases had no gene match. Germline CDR1 is SGHVS and CDR2 is FQNEAQ. CDR3 region: CASTQRGAGAGELFF. CDR3 nucleotide sequence: TGTGCCAGCACCCAGCGGGGGGCCGGGGCCGGGGAGCTGTTTTTT.

This clonotype has more than one count but fewer than ten. The rearrangement joins TRBV7-8 to TRBJ2-7; the D is unclear. Germline V CDR1 and CDR2: SGHVS, FQNEAQ. The CDR3 covers 13 residues. V was pared by 5 bases and J by 1 base, with 9 bases between. The CDR3 sequence is CASSRGRSYEQYV. The DNA for the CDR3 is TGTGCCAGCAGCCGTGGACGGTCCTACGAGCAGTACGTC.

This clonotype occurred a few times. The chain combines TRBV28 with TRBJ2-7, with D unclear. The V end was cut by 7 bases, the J end by 1 base, with 11 bases between. The CDR3 runs 13 residues. Germline V gives CDR1 MDHEN, CDR2 SYDVKM. CDR3 sequence: CASTTVGSYEQYV. CDR3 DNA: TGTGCCAGCACAACTGTAGGTTCCTACGAGCAGTACGTC.

The rearrangement uses TRBV6-5 and TRBJ2-5, with a possible D match to TRBD2 (6 bases). The CDR3 loop spans 13 amino acids. V shed 6 bases and J shed 5 bases, with 13 bases lying between them. The germline V gene has CDR1 MNHEY and CDR2 SVGAGI. The CDR3 spells CASRNGGRETQYF. The CDR3 nucleotides read TGTGCCAGCAGGAACGGGGGTCGGGAGACCCAGTACTTC.

In this sample, this clonotype turned up many times. V gene TRBV4-3 combines with J gene TRBJ2-2; 9 bases are a match to TRBD1. Trimming removed 0 bases from V and 6 bases from J; junction bases left unmatched: 14. Germline values: CDR1 LGHNA, CDR2 YSLEER. The CDR3 contains 19 residues. The CDR3 protein is CASSQDRDRGVSLSGELFF. CDR3 sequence (DNA): TGCGCCAGCAGCCAAGATCGCGACAGGGGGGTTTCGCTCTCCGGGGAGCTGTTTTTT.

This chain connects TRBV7-2 to TRBJ2-7, with TRBD2 matching 12 bases. Germline trimming cut 2 bases from V and 0 bases from J; bases unmatched to any gene: 2. Looked up from germline, CDR1 is SGHTA and CDR2 is FQGNSA. This CDR3 is 16 amino acids long. The CDR3 coding sequence is TGTGCCAGCAGCTTACTAGCGGGGGGGGACTCCTACGAGCAGTACTTC. It codes for CASSLLAGGDSYEQYF. Full variable domain (rest looked up from reference TRBV7-2 and TRBJ2-7): GAGVSQSPSNKVTEKGKDVELRCDPISGHTALYWYRQSLGQGLEFLIYFQGNSAPDKSGLPSDRFSAERTGGSVSTLTIQRTQQEDSAVYLCASSLLAGGDSYEQYFGPGTRLTVT.

The J gene is TRBJ2-3, the V gene TRBV20-1; D gene ambiguous. From germline, CDR1 is DFQATT and CDR2 SNEGSKA (reference sequence). CDR3 size: 16 residues. Trimming removed 2 bases at V and 0 bases at J, with 15 bases between. This CDR3 is CSARQPTGTSTDTQYF. The CDR3, as DNA: TGCAGTGCTAGACAACCGACTGGTACTAGCACAGATACGCAGTATTTT.

This clonotype was picked up a small number of times. The J gene is TRBJ2-1, the V gene TRBV12-3 or TRBV12-4; D possibly corresponds to TRBD1 (6 bases). V dropped 6 bases and J dropped 7 bases, with 16 bases sitting between them. This CDR3 region has 14 residues. The CDR3 loop is CASSPRTVANEQFF. DNA for the CDR3: TGTGCCAGCAGCCCCAGGACAGTAGCGAATGAGCAGTTCTTC.

This clonotype has just a few counts. V usage is TRBV4-2 and J usage is TRBJ2-5; D is uncertain. Germline-derived CDR1 and CDR2 are LGHNA and YNFKEQ. The V and J ends lost 0 bases and 4 bases respectively, with 9 bases between them. The CDR3 consists of 14 residues. The CDR3 protein is CASSQEVAGETQYF. The DNA for the CDR3 is TGTGCCAGCAGCCAAGAGGTGGCCGGAGAGACCCAGTACTTC.

This chain links TRBV20-1 with TRBJ1-1, with D possibly TRBD1 on 5 matching bases. CDR1 and CDR2 (germline): DFQATT, SNEGSKA (reference sequence). The CDR3 spans 13 residues. V was clipped by 7 bases and J by 3 bases, with 15 bases between them. The CDR3: CSVSRERHTEAFF. CDR3 DNA sequence: TGCAGTGTATCCAGGGAAAGACACACTGAAGCTTTCTTT.

This sequence joins TRBV12-3 or TRBV12-4 and TRBJ1-2; 9 bases agree with TRBD1. Trimming cost V 4 bases and J 5 bases; bases outside gene matches: 5. The CDR3 has 14 residues. In nucleotides, the CDR3 is TGTGCCAGCAGTTCGGACAGGGGAGATTATGGCTACACCTTC. Translating gives CASSSDRGDYGYTF.

This clonotype has a count of ten or more. This sequence joins TRBV7-2 and TRBJ2-7, with 7 bases fitting TRBD2. This CDR3 has 14 amino acids. Trimming at V came to 3 bases and at J to 5 bases, leaving 7 bases not matched to a gene. CDR1 is SGHTA, CDR2 FQGNSA, per germline. This CDR3 is CASSFGRGYHEQYF. The CDR3 bases are TGTGCCAGCAGCTTCGGGCGGGGGTACCACGAGCAGTACTTC. The full variable domain, its missing parts supplied by reference TRBV7-2 and TRBJ2-7, is GAGVSQSPSNKVTEKGKDVELRCDPISGHTALYWYRQSLGQGLEFLIYFQGNSAPDKSGLPSDRFSAERTGGSVSTLTIQRTQQEDSAVYLCASSFGRGYHEQYFGPGTRLTVT.

The chain couples TRBV7-2 to TRBJ2-7, with a tentative D call TRBD1 (6 bases). CDR1 and CDR2 (germline): SGHTA, FQGNSA. V lost 5 bases and J 3 bases, leaving 11 bases between the germline ends. This CDR3 is 13 amino acids long. CDR3 in amino acids: CASSLRDNYEQYV. CDR3 DNA sequence: TGTGCCAGCAGCCTCCGGGACAACTACGAGCAGTACGTC.